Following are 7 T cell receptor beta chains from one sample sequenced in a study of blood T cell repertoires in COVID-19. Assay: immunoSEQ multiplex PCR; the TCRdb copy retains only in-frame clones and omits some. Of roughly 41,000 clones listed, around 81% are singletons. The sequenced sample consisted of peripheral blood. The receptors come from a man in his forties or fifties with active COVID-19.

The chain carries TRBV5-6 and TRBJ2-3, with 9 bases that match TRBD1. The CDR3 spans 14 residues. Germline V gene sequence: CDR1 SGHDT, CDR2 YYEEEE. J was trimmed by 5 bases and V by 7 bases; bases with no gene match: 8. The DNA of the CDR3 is TGTGCCAGCGGTTGGGGGACAGGGATAGATACGCAGTATTTT. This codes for CASGWGTGIDTQYF.

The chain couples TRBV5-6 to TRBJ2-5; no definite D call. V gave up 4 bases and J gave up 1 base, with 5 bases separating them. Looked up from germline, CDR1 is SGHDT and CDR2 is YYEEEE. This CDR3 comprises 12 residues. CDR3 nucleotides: TGTGCCAGCAGCCTCCTCCAAGAGACCCAGTACTTC. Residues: CASSLLQETQYF.

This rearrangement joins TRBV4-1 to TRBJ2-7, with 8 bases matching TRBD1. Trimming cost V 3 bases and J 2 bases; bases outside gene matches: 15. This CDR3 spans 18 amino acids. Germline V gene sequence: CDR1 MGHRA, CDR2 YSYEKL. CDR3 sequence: CASSHPNGQGQGPYEQYF. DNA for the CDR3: TGCGCCAGCAGCCATCCCAATGGGCAAGGACAGGGTCCCTACGAGCAGTACTTC.

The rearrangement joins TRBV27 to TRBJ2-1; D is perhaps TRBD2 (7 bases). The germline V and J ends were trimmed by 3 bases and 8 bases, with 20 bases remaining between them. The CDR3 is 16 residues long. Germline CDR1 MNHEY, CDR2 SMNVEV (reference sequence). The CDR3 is CASSLSAGAPVDEQFF. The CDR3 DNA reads TGTGCCAGCAGTTTGAGCGCGGGGGCCCCGGTGGATGAGCAGTTCTTC.

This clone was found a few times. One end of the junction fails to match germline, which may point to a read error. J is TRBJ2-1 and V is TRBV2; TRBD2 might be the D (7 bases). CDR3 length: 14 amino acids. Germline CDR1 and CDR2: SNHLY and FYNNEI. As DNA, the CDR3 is TGTGCCAGCAGTGATGAGGGGGGGGGAAATGGGCAGTTCTTC. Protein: CASSDEGGGNGQFF.

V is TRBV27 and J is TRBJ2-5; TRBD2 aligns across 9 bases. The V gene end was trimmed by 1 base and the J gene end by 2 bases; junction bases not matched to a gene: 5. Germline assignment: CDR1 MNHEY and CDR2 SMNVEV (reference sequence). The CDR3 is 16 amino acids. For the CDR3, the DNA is TGTGCCAGCAGTTTATATGGTAGCGGGAGTCAAGAGACCCAGTACTTC. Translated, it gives CASSLYGSGSQETQYF.

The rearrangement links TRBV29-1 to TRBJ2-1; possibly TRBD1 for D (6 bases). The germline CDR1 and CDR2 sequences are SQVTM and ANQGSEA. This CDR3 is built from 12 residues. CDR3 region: CMSRGINNEQFF. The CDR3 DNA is TGCATGAGCAGGGGTATCAACAATGAGCAGTTCTTC.